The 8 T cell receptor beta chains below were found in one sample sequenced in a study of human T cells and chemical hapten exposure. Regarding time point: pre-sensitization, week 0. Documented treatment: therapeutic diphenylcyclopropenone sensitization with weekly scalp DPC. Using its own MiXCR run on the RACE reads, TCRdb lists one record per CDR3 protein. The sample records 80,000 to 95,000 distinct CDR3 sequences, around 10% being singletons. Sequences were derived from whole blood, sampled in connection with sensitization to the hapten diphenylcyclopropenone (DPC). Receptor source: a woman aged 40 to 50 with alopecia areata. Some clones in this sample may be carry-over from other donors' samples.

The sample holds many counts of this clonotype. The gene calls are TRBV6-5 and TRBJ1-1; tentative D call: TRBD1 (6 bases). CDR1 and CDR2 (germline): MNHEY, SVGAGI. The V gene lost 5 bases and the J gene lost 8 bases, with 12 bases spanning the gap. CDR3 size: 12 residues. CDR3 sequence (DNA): TGTGCCAGCAGTAGGGGGGCAGACGAAGCTTTCTTT. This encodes CASSRGADEAFF.

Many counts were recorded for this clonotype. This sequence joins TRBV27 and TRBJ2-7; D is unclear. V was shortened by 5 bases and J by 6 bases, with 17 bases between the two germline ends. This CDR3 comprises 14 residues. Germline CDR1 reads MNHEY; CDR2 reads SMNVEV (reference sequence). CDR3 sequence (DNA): TGTGCCAGCAGTCCACGGACCTTACGGATCGAGCAGTACTTC. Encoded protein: CASSPRTLRIEQYF.

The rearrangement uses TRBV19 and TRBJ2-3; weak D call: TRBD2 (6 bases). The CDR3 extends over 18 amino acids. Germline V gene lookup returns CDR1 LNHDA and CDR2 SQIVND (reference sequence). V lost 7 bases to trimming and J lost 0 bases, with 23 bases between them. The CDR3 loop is CASNPGRTRESSTDTQYF. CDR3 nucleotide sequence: TGTGCCAGTAACCCTGGCCGCACTCGGGAGTCTAGCACAGATACGCAGTATTTT.

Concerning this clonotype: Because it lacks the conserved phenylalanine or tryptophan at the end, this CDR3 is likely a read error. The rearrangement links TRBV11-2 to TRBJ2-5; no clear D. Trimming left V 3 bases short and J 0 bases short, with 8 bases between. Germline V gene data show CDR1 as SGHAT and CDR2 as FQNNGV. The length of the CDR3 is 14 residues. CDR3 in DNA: TGTGCCAGCAGCTTTACCCCCTACCAAGAGACCCAGTACTCC. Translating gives CASSFTPYQETQYS.

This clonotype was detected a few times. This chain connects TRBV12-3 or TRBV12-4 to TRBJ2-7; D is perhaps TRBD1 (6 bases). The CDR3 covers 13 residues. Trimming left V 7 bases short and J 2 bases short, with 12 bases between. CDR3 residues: CASTVTGTYEQYF. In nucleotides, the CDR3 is TGTGCCAGCACCGTGACAGGAACCTACGAGCAGTACTTC.

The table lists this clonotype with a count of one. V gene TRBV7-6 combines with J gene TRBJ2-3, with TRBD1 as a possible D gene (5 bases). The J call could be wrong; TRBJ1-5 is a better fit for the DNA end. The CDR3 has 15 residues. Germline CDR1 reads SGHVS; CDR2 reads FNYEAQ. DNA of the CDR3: TGTGCCAGCAGCCTAGGGGACTACCTCACAGATACGCAGCATTTT. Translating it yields CASSLGDYLTDTQHF.

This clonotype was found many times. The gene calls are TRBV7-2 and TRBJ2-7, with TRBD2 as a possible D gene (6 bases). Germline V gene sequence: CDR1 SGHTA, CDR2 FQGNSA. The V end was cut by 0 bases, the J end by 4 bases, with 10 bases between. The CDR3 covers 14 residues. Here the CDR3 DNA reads TGTGCCAGCAGCTTAGCGGCCCGGGGGTACGAGCAGTACTTC. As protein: CASSLAARGYEQYF.

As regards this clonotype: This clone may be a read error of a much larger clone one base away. CDR3 region: CASSTGAATNEILFF. CDR3 nucleotides: TGCGCCAGCTCGACAGGGGCGGCAACTAATGAAATACTGTTTTTT. The V gene is TRBV5-1, the J gene TRBJ1-4; 8 positions agree with TRBD1. This CDR3 comprises 15 residues. CDR1 and CDR2 from the germline V gene are SGHRS and YFSETQ.